The sequence of this TCR beta chain was determined in a study of cytomegalovirus exposure and HLA in healthy donors. Trimming pared 2 bases from V and 4 bases from J, leaving 9 bases between. The CDR3 length is 14 residues. CDR1 is MNHEY, CDR2 SMNVEV, per germline (reference sequence). Donors were nominally healthy when sampled, though unrecorded immune exposures were likely. The PCR contained 60 Vbeta and 13 Jbeta primers. Sequenced by immunoSEQ multiplex PCR; TCRdb stores in-frame clones only, minus some. This repertoire shows under 200,000 clones, roughly 80% found once; its top ten account for around 2.3%.

This TCR derives from a male donor in good health and CMV-seronegative. The chain joins TRBV27 to TRBJ2-1, with a tentative D call TRBD1 (5 bases). The sequencing input was PBMCs. CDR3 sequence reads: CASSLRGFYNEQFF. CDR3 DNA: TGTGCCAGCAGTTTAAGGGGCTTTTACAATGAGCAGTTCTTC.